The sequence of this TCR beta chain was determined in a study of blood T cell repertoires in COVID-19. Study information: Researchers got acute and convalescent COVID-19 samples from the United States, Italy and Spain.

The CDR3 consists of 14 residues. Germline CDR1 is SGHAT and CDR2 is FQNNGV. Trimming took 7 bases from V and 9 from J, leaving 16 bases between them. Data came from immunoSEQ multiplex PCR; TCRdb stores just in-frame clones and leaves some out. Among around 130,000 clones listed, roughly four fifths were seen once. The clonotype comes from a human donor in a cohort sampled during active COVID-19. The chain carries TRBV11-2 and TRBJ1-6; tentatively, D is TRBD1 (6 bases). The specimen was peripheral blood. CDR3 residues: CASNAAGAASPLHF. Written as DNA, the CDR3 is TGTGCCAGCAACGCCGCAGGGGCGGCTTCACCCCTCCACTTT.